These 11 T cell receptor beta chains originate from one sample sequenced in a study of PD-1 blockade in mismatch repair-deficient tumors (dated by TCRdb to the late 2010s). The library relied on the immunoSEQ multiplex PCR assay. The source is immuneACCESS, and TCRdb retained only in-frame sequences with V and J called. Part of the clones is not carried over; for the studies checked, unresolved V genes explain less than half of this, and the remainder is unexplained. This sample gives around 51,000 clones in total; approximately 81% of them show up just once. Over 7.5% of the sample lies in the top ten. The source material was peripheral blood, sampled roughly 21 weeks after starting pembrolizumab. These receptors came from an adult with mismatch repair-deficient cancer.

CDR3 coding DNA: TGCGCCAGCAGTCCGGCCGGGGCCACTGAAGCTTTCTTT. It is translated as CASSPAGATEAFF. The gene calls are TRBV5-1 and TRBJ1-1; maybe TRBD1 (5 bases). The germline gives CDR1 SGHRS, CDR2 YFSETQ. With 5 bases removed from V and 4 bases from J, the gap between germline ends came to 12 bases. The CDR3 length is 13 residues.

The chain uses TRBV6-6 and TRBJ2-3; D perhaps matches TRBD1 (5 bases). V lost 5 bases to trimming and J lost 1 base, with 13 bases between them. The germline V gene has CDR1 MNHNY and CDR2 SVGAGI (reference sequence). The CDR3 totals 15 residues. CDR3 in DNA: TGTGCCAGCAGTCGTCCAGGGTCGGGCACAGATACGCAGTATTTT. It codes for CASSRPGSGTDTQYF.

This clone has only a few counts. This sequence joins TRBV10-2 and TRBJ2-5; TRBD1 matches at 11 bases. The CDR3 covers 15 residues. V dropped 5 bases and J dropped 5; count of bases not matched to a gene: 7. Germline-derived CDR1 and CDR2 are WSHSY and SAAADI. Written as DNA, the CDR3 is TGCGCCAGCAGTAAGGACAGGGGGCCAGAGGAGACCCAGTACTTC. It codes for CASSKDRGPEETQYF.

The chain carries TRBV5-1 and TRBJ2-5; 8 bases are a match to TRBD1. This CDR3 comprises 14 residues. J was trimmed by 5 bases and V by 0 bases; bases with no gene match: 3. Germline CDR1 SGHRS, CDR2 YFSETQ. The CDR3 DNA reads as TGCGCCAGCAGCTTGGCAGGGGGCTTCGAGACCCAGTACTTC. It specifies CASSLAGGFETQYF.

The V and J genes are TRBV5-8 and TRBJ1-2; D uncertain. The CDR3 has 12 residues. Germline V gene data show CDR1 as SGHTS and CDR2 as YDEGEE. The V and J ends lost 3 bases and 4 bases respectively, with 7 bases between them. The CDR3 reads CASSSQVYGYTF. CDR3 nucleotides: TGTGCCAGCAGCTCGCAAGTCTATGGCTACACCTTC.

The chain links TRBV11-3 to TRBJ1-1, with D tentatively TRBD1 (6 bases). With 0 bases removed from V and 11 bases from J, the gap between germline ends came to 16 bases. Germline V lookup: CDR1 SGHNT, CDR2 YENEEA. This CDR3 has 14 amino acids. The CDR3 region has the DNA TGTGCCAGCAGCTTAGAACCACAGGGTATGGTGGCTTTCTTT. Translated: CASSLEPQGMVAFF. The whole variable domain, remainder taken from reference TRBV11-3 and TRBJ1-1, is EAGVVQSPRYKIIEKKQPVAFWCNPISGHNTLYWYLQNLGQGPELLIRYENEEAVDDSQLPKDRFSAERLKGVDSTLKIQPAELGDSAVYLCASSLEPQGMVAFFGQGTRLTVV.

This clone was counted a few times. The rearrangement uses TRBV18 and TRBJ2-7; 10 bases map to TRBD2. CDR1 and CDR2 from the germline V gene are KGHSH and LQKENI. The CDR3 runs 15 residues. V was pared by 4 bases and J by 3 bases, with 6 bases of the junction left unmatched. Here the CDR3 reads CASSQTTSGYYEQYF. Written as DNA, the CDR3 is TGTGCCAGCTCACAAACGACTAGCGGGTACTACGAGCAGTACTTC.

The chain is built from TRBV9 and TRBJ2-5, with a tentative D call TRBD1 (5 bases). Germline V gene sequence: CDR1 SGDLS, CDR2 YYNGEE. V was shortened by 1 base and J by 1 base, with 8 bases between the two germline ends. This CDR3 region has 14 residues. For the CDR3, the DNA is TGTGCCAGCAGCGTAAATGGGGCCCAAGAGACCCAGTACTTC. Its protein product is CASSVNGAQETQYF.

CDR3 protein: CASSGVFGEQFF. The CDR3 nucleotides are TGTGCCAGCAGCGGGGTCTTTGGTGAGCAGTTCTTC. This chain links TRBV16 with TRBJ2-1, with D unresolved. The CDR3 runs 12 residues. V lost 5 bases and J 9 bases, leaving 11 bases between the germline ends. Germline V gene data show CDR1 as KGHSY and CDR2 as FQNENV.

The chain links TRBV5-1 to TRBJ2-1; 10 nucleotides align to TRBD2. Trimming removed 2 bases from V and 10 bases from J; junction bases left unmatched: 12. This CDR3 has 16 amino acids. Germline V lookup: CDR1 SGHRS, CDR2 YFSETQ. Here the CDR3 reads CASSFNLAGVSWEQFF. CDR3 sequence (DNA): TGCGCCAGCAGCTTCAATCTAGCGGGAGTCTCATGGGAGCAGTTCTTC.

The genes are TRBV13 and TRBJ2-1; 7 bases line up with TRBD2. There are 14 residues in the CDR3. V lost 5 bases, J lost 1 base, and 2 bases stayed unmatched. CDR1 and CDR2 (germline): PRHDT, FYEKMQ (reference sequence). CDR3 in amino acids: CASSPAGSYNEQFF. The CDR3, as DNA: TGTGCCAGCAGCCCAGCGGGATCCTACAATGAGCAGTTCTTC.